Listed below are T cell receptor beta chains from one sample, sequenced in a study of T cells after yellow fever vaccination. TCRdb re-derived calls from the 5' RACE reads in MiXCR, one entry per CDR3 protein. The data show 100,000 to 150,000 distinct CDR3 sequences, over 8% seen once. The starting material was CD8+ T cells sorted from PBMCs, obtained on the day of the yellow fever booster vaccination. Every receptor here comes from a man younger than 30 who received the YFV17D yellow fever vaccine. The CDR3 runs from the conserved cysteine through the conserved F or W. Each record gives: CDR3 DNA, CDR3 protein, V gene, clone size, D gene, J gene. A D gene is named only where the DNA matches it firmly. Clone size appears in some rows only: once, few, many, or a class for an expanded clone.

cdr3_nt: TGTGCCAGCAGCGTTGTAGGGGGAGGGGACTACAATGAGCAGTTCTTC
cdr3_aa: CASSVVGGGDYNEQFF
v_call: TRBV28
clone_size: NA
d_call: NA
j_call: TRBJ2-1

cdr3_nt: TGTGCCAGCAGCTTCATCAGACAGGGGTCGAATGAGCAGTTCTTC
cdr3_aa: CASSFIRQGSNEQFF
v_call: TRBV7-2
clone_size: many
d_call: TRBD1
j_call: TRBJ2-1

cdr3_nt: TGTGCCAGCTCCGGGACCCCTCACATCCACGAGCAGTACTTC
cdr3_aa: CASSGTPHIHEQYF
v_call: TRBV27
clone_size: many
d_call: NA
j_call: TRBJ2-7

cdr3_nt: TGTGCCAGCAATACAGCGGGGGGAAATGAGCAGTTCTTC
cdr3_aa: CASNTAGGNEQFF
v_call: TRBV9
clone_size: NA
d_call: TRBD2
j_call: TRBJ2-1

cdr3_nt: TGCGCCAGCAGCTTAGGAGCGGGGGCGACCACAGATACGCAGTATTTT
cdr3_aa: CASSLGAGATTDTQYF
v_call: TRBV5-1
clone_size: NA
d_call: TRBD2
j_call: TRBJ2-3

cdr3_nt: TGCGCCAGCAGCGGGCTCCCAGGGACAACTAATGAAAAACTGTTTTTT
cdr3_aa: CASSGLPGTTNEKLFF
v_call: TRBV5-1
clone_size: NA
d_call: NA
j_call: TRBJ1-4

cdr3_nt: TGTGCCAGCAGCGTAGGTAGCGGGGGCTATAGGGATACGCAGTATTTT
cdr3_aa: CASSVGSGGYRDTQYF
v_call: TRBV9
clone_size: few
d_call: TRBD2
j_call: TRBJ2-3

cdr3_nt: TGCGCCAGCAGCTTGTATAGGGCGAACACCGGGGACCTGTTTTTT
cdr3_aa: CASSLYRANTGDLFF
v_call: TRBV5-1
clone_size: few
d_call: NA
j_call: TRBJ2-2

cdr3_nt: TGTGCCAGCAGCTTAGGCCTTGGGACCGGAGAAAAACTGTTTTTT
cdr3_aa: CASSLGLGTGEKLFF
v_call: TRBV7-2
clone_size: NA
d_call: NA
j_call: TRBJ1-4

cdr3_nt: TGTGCCAGCAGTTCGACAGGGCCCTACGAGCAGTACTTC
cdr3_aa: CASSSTGPYEQYF
v_call: TRBV27
clone_size: many
d_call: TRBD1
j_call: TRBJ2-7